This TCR beta chain was identified during a study of graft-versus-host responses after intestinal transplantation. Study overall: Multivisceral, liver-intestinal, or isolated intestinal transplants were received by the recipients. Every transplant recipient was induced with anti-thymocyte globulin, then maintained on tacrolimus and steroids for about 3 years. Points from the study as a whole: HvG clone declines early post-transplant were associated with peak circulating GvH levels.

Assay used: immunoSEQ multiplex PCR; TCRdb lists only in-frame clones, some missing. Of about 97,000 clones listed, 90% are singletons. Concerning this clone itself: Its antigen is unidentified.

Sequenced here: PBMCs, sampled just under 460 days after intestinal transplant. This TCR was sampled from a human patient who received an intestinal transplant, so some T cells may come from the graft donor.

CDR3 sequence reads: CASSLAPVGNQETQYF. The CDR3, as DNA: TGTGCCAGCAGCTTGGCCCCGGTGGGAAACCAAGAGACCCAGTACTTC. The chain employs TRBV5-6 and TRBJ2-5; D uncertain. Trimming left V 0 bases short and J 0 bases short, with 12 bases between. In germline, CDR1 is SGHDT, CDR2 YYEEEE. The CDR3 contains 16 residues.